The TCR beta chain under discussion was sequenced for a study of CD8 T cells in Susac syndrome. Germline CDR1 is GTSNPN and CDR2 is SVGIG (reference sequence). This CDR3 is built from 9 residues. V was pared by 8 bases and J by 10 bases, with 11 bases between. With random hexamers, 0.5 to 1 ug RNA was reverse transcribed. An immunoSEQ multiplex PCR generated amplified TCR beta CDR3 products spanning 54 Vbeta and 13 Jbeta. A single record per CDR3 protein comes from TCRdb applying MiXCR to the immunoSEQ multiplex PCR reads. The sample lists around 200,000 distinct CDR3 sequences; approximately 95% were seen once.

This receptor was obtained from a human donor in good health. The chain joins TRBV30 to TRBJ1-1, with unresolved D. The sequenced material came from CD4+ T cells from PBMCs. The CDR3 protein is CARGEGAFF. CDR3 nucleotides: TGTGCCCGAGGAGAGGGAGCTTTCTTT.